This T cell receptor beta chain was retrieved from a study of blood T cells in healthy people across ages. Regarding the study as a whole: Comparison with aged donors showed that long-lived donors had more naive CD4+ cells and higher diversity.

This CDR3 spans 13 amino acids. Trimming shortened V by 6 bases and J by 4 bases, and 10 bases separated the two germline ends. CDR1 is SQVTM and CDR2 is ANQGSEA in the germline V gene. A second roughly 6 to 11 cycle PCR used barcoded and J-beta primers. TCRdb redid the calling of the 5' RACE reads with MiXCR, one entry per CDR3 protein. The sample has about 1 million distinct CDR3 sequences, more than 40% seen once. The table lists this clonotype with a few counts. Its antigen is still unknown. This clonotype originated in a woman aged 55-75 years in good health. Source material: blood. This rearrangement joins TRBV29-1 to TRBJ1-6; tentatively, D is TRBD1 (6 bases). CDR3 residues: CSVSTGYNSPLHF. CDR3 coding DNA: TGCAGCGTATCGACAGGTTATAATTCACCCCTCCACTTT.